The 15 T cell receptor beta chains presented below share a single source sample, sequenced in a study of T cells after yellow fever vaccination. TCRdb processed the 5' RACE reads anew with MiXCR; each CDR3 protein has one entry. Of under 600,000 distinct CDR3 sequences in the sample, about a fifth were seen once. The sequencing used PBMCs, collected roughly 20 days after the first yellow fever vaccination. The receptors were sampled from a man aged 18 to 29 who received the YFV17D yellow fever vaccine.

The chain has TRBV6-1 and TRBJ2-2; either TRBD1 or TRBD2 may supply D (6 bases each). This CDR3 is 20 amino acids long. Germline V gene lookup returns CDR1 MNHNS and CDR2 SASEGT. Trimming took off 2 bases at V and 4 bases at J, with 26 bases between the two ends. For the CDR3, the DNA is TGTGCCAGCAGTGAATTGGTGGACAGTGGATTGGCTAGCGCCACCGGGGAGCTGTTTTTT. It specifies CASSELVDSGLASATGELFF.

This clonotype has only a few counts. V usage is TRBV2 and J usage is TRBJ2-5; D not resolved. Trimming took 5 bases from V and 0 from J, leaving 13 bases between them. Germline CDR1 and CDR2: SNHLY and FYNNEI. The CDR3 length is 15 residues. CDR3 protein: CASSPSTVYQETQYF. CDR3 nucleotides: TGTGCCAGCAGTCCCTCGACTGTGTACCAAGAGACCCAGTACTTC.

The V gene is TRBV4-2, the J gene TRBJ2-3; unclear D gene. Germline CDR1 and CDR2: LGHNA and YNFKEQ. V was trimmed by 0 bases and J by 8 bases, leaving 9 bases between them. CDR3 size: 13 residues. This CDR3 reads CASSQDSGSTQYF. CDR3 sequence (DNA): TGTGCCAGCAGCCAAGATTCGGGCTCTACGCAGTATTTT.

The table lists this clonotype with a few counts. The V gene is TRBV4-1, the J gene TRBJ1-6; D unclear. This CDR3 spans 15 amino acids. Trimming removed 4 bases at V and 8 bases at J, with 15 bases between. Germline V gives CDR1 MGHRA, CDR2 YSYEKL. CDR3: CASSPPGISDSPLHF. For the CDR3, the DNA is TGCGCCAGCAGCCCTCCCGGGATAAGTGATTCACCCCTCCACTTT.

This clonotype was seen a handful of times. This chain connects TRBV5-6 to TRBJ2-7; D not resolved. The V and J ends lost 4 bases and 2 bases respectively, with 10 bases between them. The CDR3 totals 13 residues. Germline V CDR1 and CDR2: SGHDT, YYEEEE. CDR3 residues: CASSVASAYEQYV. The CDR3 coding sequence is TGTGCCAGCAGCGTGGCCAGCGCCTACGAGCAGTACGTC.

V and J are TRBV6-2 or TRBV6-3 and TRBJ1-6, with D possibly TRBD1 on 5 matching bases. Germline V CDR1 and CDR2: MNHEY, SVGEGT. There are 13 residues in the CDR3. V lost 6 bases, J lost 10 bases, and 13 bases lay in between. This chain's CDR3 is CASRAQGDSPLHF. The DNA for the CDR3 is TGTGCCAGCAGAGCACAAGGGGACTCACCCCTCCACTTT.

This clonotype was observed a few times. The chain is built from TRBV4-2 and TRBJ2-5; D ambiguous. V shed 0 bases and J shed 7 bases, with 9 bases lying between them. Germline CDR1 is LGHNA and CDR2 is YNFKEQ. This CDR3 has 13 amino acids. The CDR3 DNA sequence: TGTGCCAGCAGCCAAGACCTTCGAGGGACCCAGTACTTC. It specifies CASSQDLRGTQYF.

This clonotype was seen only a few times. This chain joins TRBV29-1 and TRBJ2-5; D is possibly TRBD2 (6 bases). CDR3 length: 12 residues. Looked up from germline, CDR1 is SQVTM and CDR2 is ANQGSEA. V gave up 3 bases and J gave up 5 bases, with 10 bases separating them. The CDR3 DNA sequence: TGCAGCGTTGACAGCGGGTTGGAGACCCAGTACTTC. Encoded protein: CSVDSGLETQYF.

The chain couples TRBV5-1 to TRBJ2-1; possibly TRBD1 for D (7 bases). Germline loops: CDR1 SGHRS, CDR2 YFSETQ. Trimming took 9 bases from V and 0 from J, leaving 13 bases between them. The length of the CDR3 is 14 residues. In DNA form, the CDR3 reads TGCGCCACCAGGGGGGAATACTCCTACAATGAGCAGTTCTTC. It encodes CATRGEYSYNEQFF.

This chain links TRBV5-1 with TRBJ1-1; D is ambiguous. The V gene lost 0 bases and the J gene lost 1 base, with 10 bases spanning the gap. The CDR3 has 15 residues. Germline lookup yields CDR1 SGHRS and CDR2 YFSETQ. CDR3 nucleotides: TGCGCCAGCAGCTTGGGCCCCCAGCCGAACACTGAAGCTTTCTTT. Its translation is CASSLGPQPNTEAFF. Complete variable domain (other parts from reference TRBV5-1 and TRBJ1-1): KAGVTQTPRYLIKTRGQQVTLSCSPISGHRSVSWYQQTPGQGLQFLFEYFSETQRNKGNFPGRFSGRQFSNSRSEMNVSTLELGDSALYLCASSLGPQPNTEAFFGQGTRLTVV.

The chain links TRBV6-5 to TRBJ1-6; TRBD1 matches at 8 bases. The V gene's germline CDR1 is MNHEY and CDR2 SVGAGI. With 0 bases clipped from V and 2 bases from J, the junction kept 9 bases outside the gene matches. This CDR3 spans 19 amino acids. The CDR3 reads CASSYSSPGTGPYNSPLHF. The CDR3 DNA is TGTGCCAGCAGTTACTCGAGCCCCGGGACAGGCCCCTATAATTCACCCCTCCACTTT.

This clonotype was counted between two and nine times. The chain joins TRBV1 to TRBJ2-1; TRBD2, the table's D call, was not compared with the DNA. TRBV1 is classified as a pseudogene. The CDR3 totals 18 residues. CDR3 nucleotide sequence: TGCACCAGCAGCCAACATCCCGGGACTAGCGTAACTTACAATGAGCAGTTCTTC. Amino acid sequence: CTSSQHPGTSVTYNEQFF.

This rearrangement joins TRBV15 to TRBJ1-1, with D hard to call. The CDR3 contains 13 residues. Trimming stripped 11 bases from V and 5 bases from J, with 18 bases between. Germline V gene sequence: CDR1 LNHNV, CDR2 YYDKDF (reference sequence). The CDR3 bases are TGTGCCGTTGCCGCCAGTCCGGTGACTGAAGCTTTCTTT. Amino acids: CAVAASPVTEAFF.

CDR3 amino acids: CASSFRAYGTEAFF. The CDR3, as DNA: TGTGCCAGCAGTTTTCGGGCTTATGGCACTGAAGCTTTCTTT. This chain connects TRBV12-3 or TRBV12-4 to TRBJ1-1; D is unresolved. The length of the CDR3 is 14 residues. V was clipped by 3 bases and J by 4 bases, with 12 bases between them.

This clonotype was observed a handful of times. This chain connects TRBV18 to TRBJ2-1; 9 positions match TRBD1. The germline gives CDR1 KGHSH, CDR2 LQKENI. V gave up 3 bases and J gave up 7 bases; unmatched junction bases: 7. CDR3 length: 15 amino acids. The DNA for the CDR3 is TGTGCCAGCTCACCTGGACAGGGGAATTGGAATGAGCAGTTCTTC. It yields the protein CASSPGQGNWNEQFF.